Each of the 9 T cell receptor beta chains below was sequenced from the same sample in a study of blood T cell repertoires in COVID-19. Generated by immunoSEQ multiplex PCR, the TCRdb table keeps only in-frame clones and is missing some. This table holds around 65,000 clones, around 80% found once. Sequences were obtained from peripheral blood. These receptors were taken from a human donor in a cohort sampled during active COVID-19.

The chain's CDR3 is CASSAGLFGDRRNEQFF. CDR3 DNA sequence: TGCGCCAGCAGCGCGGGACTATTCGGGGATAGACGTAATGAGCAGTTCTTC. This chain links TRBV5-1 with TRBJ2-1, with 7 nucleotides matching TRBD2. CDR1 is SGHRS, CDR2 YFSETQ, per germline. The CDR3 extends over 17 amino acids. Losses at the gene ends were 4 bases for V and 7 bases for J; bases not matched to a gene: 17.

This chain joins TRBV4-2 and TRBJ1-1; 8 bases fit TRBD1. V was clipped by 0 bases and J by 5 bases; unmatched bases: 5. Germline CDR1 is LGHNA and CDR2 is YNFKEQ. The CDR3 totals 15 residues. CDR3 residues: CASSQEARGRTEAFF. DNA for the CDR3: TGTGCCAGCAGCCAAGAGGCCAGGGGGCGAACTGAAGCTTTCTTT.

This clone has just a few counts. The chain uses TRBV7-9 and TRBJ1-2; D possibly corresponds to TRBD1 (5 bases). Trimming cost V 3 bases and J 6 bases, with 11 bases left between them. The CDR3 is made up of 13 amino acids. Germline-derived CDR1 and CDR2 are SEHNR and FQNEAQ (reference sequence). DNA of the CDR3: TGTGCCAGCAGCTTCGCGACAGTAGATGGCTACACCTTC. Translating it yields CASSFATVDGYTF. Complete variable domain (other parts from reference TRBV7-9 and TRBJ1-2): DTGVSQNPRHKITKRGQNVTFRCDPISEHNRLYWYRQTLGQGPEFLTYFQNEAQLEKSRLLSDRFSAERPKGSFSTLEIQRTEQGDSAMYLCASSFATVDGYTFGSGTRLTVV.

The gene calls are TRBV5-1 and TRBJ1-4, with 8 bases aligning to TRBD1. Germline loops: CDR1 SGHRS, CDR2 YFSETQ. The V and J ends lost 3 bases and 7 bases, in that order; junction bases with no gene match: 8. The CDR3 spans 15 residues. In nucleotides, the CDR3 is TGCGCCAGCAGCTCGGGGGGACAGGCGCTTGAAAAACTGTTTTTT. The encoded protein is CASSSGGQALEKLFF.

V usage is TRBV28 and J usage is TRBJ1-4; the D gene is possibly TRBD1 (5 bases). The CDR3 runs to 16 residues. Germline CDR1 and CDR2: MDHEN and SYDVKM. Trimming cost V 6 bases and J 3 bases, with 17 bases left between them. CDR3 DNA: TGTGCCAGCAGCCAAATTGCGTGGGGGGCTAATGAAAAACTGTTTTTT. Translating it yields CASSQIAWGANEKLFF.

CDR3 amino acids: CASAAGTASTDTQYF. CDR3 DNA: TGTGCCAGCGCAGCTGGGACTGCCTCCACAGATACGCAGTATTTT. The chain recombines TRBV3-1 (or the pseudogene TRBV3-2) with TRBJ2-3, with a tentative D call TRBD2 (6 bases). Trimming removed 8 bases from V and 2 bases from J, with 17 bases in between. The germline gives CDR1 LGHDT, CDR2 YNNKEL (reference sequence). This CDR3 is 15 amino acids long.

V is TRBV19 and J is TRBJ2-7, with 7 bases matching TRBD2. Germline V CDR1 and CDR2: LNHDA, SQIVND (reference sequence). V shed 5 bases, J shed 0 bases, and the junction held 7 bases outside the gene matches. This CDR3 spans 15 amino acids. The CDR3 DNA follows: TGTGCCAGTAGTTTCAGCGGGAAGAGCTCCTACGAGCAGTACTTC. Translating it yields CASSFSGKSSYEQYF.

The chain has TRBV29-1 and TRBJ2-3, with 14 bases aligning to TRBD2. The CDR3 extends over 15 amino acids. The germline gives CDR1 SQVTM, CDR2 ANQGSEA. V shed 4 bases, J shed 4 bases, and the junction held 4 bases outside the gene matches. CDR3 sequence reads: CSVAGTSGSSDTQYF. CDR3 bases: TGCAGCGTTGCTGGGACTAGCGGGAGCTCAGATACGCAGTATTTT.

CDR3 sequence reads: CASSLRPGANTEAFF. The CDR3, as DNA: TGTGCCAGCAGTTTAAGGCCAGGGGCAAACACTGAAGCTTTCTTT. This sequence joins TRBV27 and TRBJ1-1; maybe TRBD1 (6 bases). Deletions cut 2 bases from V and 2 bases from J, with 12 bases between. The CDR3 sequence is 15 residues long. CDR1 is MNHEY, CDR2 SMNVEV, per germline (reference sequence).